Described below is a single TCR beta chain sequence and its context. What it binds is unknown. The sample is drawn from a study of shared clonotypes between healthy human individuals. Study information: Researchers assigned three CD4 naive, three CD4 memory, two CD8 naive and one CD8 memory plate to each donor.

Assay used: immunoSEQ multiplex PCR; TCRdb lists only in-frame clones, some missing. This sample has more than 2,000,000 clones, with approximately 90% found just once. From germline, CDR1 is GTSNPN and CDR2 SVGIG (reference sequence). V dropped 5 bases and J dropped 1 base, with 8 bases sitting between them. The CDR3 sequence is 12 residues long. General study points: Compared with memory subsets, naive subsets generally had larger estimated richness. Across a handful of donors, naive CD4 shared roughly 5.1%, naive CD8 around 4%, memory CD4 roughly 2.1%, memory CD8 0.4%.

The rearrangement joins TRBV30 to TRBJ1-1; D ambiguous. The receptor was derived from a man in his late teens or twenties in good health. Sequencing input: naive CD4+ T cells sorted from blood. Subset: CD45RA+ positively selected. In nucleotides, the CDR3 is TGTGCCTGGGCAGTGGGGAACACTGAAGCTTTCTTT. Translation: CAWAVGNTEAFF.